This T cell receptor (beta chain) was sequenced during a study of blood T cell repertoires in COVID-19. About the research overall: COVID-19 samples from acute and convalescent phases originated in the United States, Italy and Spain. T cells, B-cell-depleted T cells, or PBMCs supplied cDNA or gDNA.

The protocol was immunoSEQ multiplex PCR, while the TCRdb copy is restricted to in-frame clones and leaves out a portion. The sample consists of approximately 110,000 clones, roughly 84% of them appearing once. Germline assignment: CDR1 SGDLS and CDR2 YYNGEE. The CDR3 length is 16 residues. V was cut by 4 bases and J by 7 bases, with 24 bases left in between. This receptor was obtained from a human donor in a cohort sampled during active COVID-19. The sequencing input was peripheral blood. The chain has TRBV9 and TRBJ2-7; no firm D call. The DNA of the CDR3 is TGTGCCAGCAGCCCTCGGCCTATGGGCGCCTCCTGGGAGCAGTACTTC. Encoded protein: CASSPRPMGASWEQYF.